This T cell receptor beta chain is drawn from a study of CD8 T cell repertoires and HIV-1 epitope variants. Study context: IL-2, IL-7 and IL-15 were added on days 3 and 7 of approximately 10-day cultures. Separate from the cultures, 1M uncultured T cells served as baseline.

Concerning this clone itself: The antigen is undetermined.

The repertoire was sequenced with immunoSEQ multiplex PCR; TCRdb's copy has only in-frame clones and lacks some. Here the sample spans roughly 5,000 clones, less than 75% being singletons. The germline CDR1 and CDR2 sequences are SQVTM and ANQGSEA. This CDR3 is built from 13 residues. V was shortened by 8 bases and J by 4 bases, with 15 bases between the two germline ends. Input material: cultured CD8+ T cells derived from PBMCs. This sequence originates from a male donor with HIV. The chain joins TRBV29-1 to TRBJ1-3, with no clear D. The CDR3 protein is CSTAAGGGNTIYF. CDR3 bases: TGCAGCACCGCCGCGGGAGGCGGAAACACCATATATTTT. Using reference TRBV29-1 and TRBJ1-3 for the parts outside the CDR3, the full variable domain is SAVISQKPSRDICQRGTSLTIQCQVDSQVTMMFWYRQQPGQSLTLIATANQGSEATYESGFVIDKFPISRPNLTFSTLTVSNMSPEDSSIYLCSTAAGGGNTIYFGEGSWLTVV.